This T cell receptor beta chain is drawn from a study of T-cell memory formation after mild COVID-19. Trimming removed 3 bases at V and 0 bases at J, with 24 bases between. Germline V lookup: CDR1 MGHRA, CDR2 YSYEKL. The CDR3 covers 19 residues. MiXCR, run by TCRdb on the 5' RACE reads, gives a single entry per CDR3 protein. Among about 560,000 distinct CDR3 sequences listed, roughly 22% were seen once. The sequencing sample was made of PBMCs or a T cell subset sorted from them (not recorded which). The sequence was obtained from an adult woman who had mild COVID-19 (a few samples of this study predate the infection). Cell type and time point are not known. This chain links TRBV4-1 with TRBJ2-7; possible D gene TRBD2, 6 bases. In DNA, the CDR3 is TGCGCCAGCAGCCAGGGACGTTCGGCGGGAACCTATAGCTCCTACGAGCAGTACTTC. Its protein product is CASSQGRSAGTYSSYEQYF.